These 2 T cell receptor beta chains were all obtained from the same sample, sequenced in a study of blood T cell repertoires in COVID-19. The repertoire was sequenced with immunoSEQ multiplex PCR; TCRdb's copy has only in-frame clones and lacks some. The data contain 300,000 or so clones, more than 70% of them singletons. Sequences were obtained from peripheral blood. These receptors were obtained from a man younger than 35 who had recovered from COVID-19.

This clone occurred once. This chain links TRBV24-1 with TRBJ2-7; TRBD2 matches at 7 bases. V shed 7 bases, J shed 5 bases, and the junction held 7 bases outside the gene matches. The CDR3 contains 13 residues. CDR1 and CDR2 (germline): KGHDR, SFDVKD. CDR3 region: CATSDGAGDEQYF. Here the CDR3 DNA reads TGTGCCACCAGCGACGGGGCGGGGGACGAGCAGTACTTC.

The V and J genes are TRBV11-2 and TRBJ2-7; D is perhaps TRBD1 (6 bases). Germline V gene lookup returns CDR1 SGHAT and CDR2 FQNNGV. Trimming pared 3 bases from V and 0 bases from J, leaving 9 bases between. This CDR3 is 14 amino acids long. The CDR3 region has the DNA TGTGCCAGCAGCTTTGACAGGAGCTCCTACGAGCAGTACTTC. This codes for CASSFDRSSYEQYF. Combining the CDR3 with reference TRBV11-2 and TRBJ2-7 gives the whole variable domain EAGVAQSPRYKIIEKRQSVAFWCNPISGHATLYWYQQILGQGPKLLIQFQNNGVVDDSQLPKDRFSAERLKGVDSTLKIQPAKLEDSAVYLCASSFDRSSYEQYFGPGTRLTVT.